This TCR beta chain was found in a study of post-analysis software for immune sequencing data. Study-level points and caveats: Patients had higher frequencies than controls of about 5 TRBV segments, including TRBV5-6, TRBV5-1 and TRBV20-1.

Trimming cost V 2 bases and J 0 bases, with 14 bases left between them. Germline CDR1 and CDR2: MNHNS and SASEGT. This CDR3 is 17 amino acids long. The sample holds a few counts of this clonotype. Its antigen is currently unknown. Sequencing libraries made from TCR beta cDNA carried unique molecular identifiers. TCRdb re-called the PCR reads with MiXCR, one entry per CDR3 protein. The sample has 700,000 to 900,000 distinct CDR3 sequences, approximately 44% seen once; the top ten hold 4.9%. The chain couples TRBV6-1 to TRBJ2-1; no reliable D call. Sequencing was carried out using blood. The receptor's source is a girl aged 5-17 years with multiple sclerosis. The CDR3 protein is CASSEIIGSSSYNEQFF. DNA for the CDR3: TGTGCCAGCAGTGAAATAATTGGGTCGAGCTCCTACAATGAGCAGTTCTTC.